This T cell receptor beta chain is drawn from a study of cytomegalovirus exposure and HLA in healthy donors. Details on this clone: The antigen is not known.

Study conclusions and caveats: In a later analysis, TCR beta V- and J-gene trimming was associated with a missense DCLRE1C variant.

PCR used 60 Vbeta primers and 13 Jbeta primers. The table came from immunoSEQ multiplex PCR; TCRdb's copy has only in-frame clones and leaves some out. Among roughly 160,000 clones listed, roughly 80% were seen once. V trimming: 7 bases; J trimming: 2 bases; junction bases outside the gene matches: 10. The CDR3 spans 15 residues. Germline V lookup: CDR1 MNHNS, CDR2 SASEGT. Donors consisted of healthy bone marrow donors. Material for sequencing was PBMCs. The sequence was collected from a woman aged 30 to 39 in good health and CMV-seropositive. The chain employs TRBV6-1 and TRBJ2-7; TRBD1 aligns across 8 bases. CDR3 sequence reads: CASILGTGGPYEQYF. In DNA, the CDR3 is TGTGCCAGCATCCTCGGGACAGGCGGGCCCTACGAGCAGTACTTC.